The sequence of this T cell receptor (beta chain) was determined in a study of Ad26.COV2.S vaccination and SARS-CoV-2 variants. Treatment in this sample: 15 to 20 received Ad26.COV2.S at low or high dose, single or two shots; about five received placebo; per-sample allocation not given. The investigators took samples on day 63 after the first vaccine or placebo injection. The CDR3 runs to 17 residues. V was cut by 7 bases and J by 2 bases, with 23 bases left in between. Germline V gene data show CDR1 as LNHDA and CDR2 as SQIVND (reference sequence). Using immunoSEQ multiplex PCR, the repertoire was profiled, and TCRdb retains in-frame clones only, with some absent. Here the sample spans 440,000 or so clones, 89% being singletons. This clone was seen a single time.

The chain employs TRBV19 and TRBJ1-2; D gene unclear. The sequence derives from a person aged 18-60 years who received the Ad26.COV2.S COVID-19 vaccine or a placebo. The starting material was peripheral blood, obtained in a trial of Ad26.COV2.S vaccine versus placebo. CDR3 in amino acids: CASIGRSFPSGNYGYTF. DNA for the CDR3: TGTGCCAGTATCGGGCGGTCTTTCCCCTCTGGGAACTATGGCTACACCTTC.